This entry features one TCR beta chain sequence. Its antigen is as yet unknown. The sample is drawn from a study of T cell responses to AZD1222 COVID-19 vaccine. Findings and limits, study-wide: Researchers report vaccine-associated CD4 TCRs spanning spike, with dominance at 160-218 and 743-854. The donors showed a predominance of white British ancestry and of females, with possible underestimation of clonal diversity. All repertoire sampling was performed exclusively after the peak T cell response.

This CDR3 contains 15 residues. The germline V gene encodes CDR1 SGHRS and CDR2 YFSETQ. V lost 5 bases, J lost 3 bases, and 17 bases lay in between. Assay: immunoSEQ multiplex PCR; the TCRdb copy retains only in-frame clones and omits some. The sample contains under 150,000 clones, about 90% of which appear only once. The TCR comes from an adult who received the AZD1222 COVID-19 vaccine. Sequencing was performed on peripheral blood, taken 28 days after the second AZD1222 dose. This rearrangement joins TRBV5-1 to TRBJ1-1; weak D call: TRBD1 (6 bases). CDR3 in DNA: TGCGCCAGCAGGGTGGGACATTTCTCCGACACTGAAGCTTTCTTT. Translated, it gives CASRVGHFSDTEAFF.